A single sample is the source of the 3 T cell receptor beta chains below, sequenced in a study of response to subunit inactivated influenza vaccine. TCRdb re-derived calls from the RT-PCR reads in MiXCR, one entry per CDR3 protein. The sample has approximately 530,000 distinct CDR3 sequences, over 10% seen once. Sequencing used PBMCs from blood, obtained about 6 weeks after vaccination. The source is a man aged 45-65 years who received an inactivated influenza vaccine.

This clonotype was counted only a few times. V is TRBV12-3 or TRBV12-4 and J is TRBJ1-3; 9 bases line up with TRBD1. Trimming cost V 6 bases and J 1 base; bases outside gene matches: 4. The CDR3 contains 15 residues. CDR3 amino acids: CASRPGTGSGNTIYF. The CDR3 nucleotides are TGTGCCAGCAGGCCCGGGACAGGGTCTGGAAACACCATATATTTT.

The chain recombines TRBV28 with TRBJ2-6; 10 nucleotides match TRBD1. The CDR3 totals 17 residues. Germline assignment: CDR1 MDHEN and CDR2 SYDVKM. The J segment lost 4 bases and the V segment lost 7 bases, leaving 10 bases of the junction unmatched. The CDR3 reads CASKRSGTGAGANVLTF. The CDR3 bases are TGTGCCAGCAAAAGATCCGGGACAGGGGCCGGGGCCAACGTCCTGACTTTC.

This clonotype was counted a few times. The chain is built from TRBV20-1 and TRBJ2-3; 13 bases are shared with TRBD2. This CDR3 region has 17 residues. Germline CDR1 DFQATT, CDR2 SNEGSKA (reference sequence). CDR3 residues: CSLPKWTSGGYTDTQYF. The CDR3 coding sequence is TGCAGCCTCCCCAAGTGGACTAGCGGGGGTTACACAGATACGCAGTATTTT.